The entry below describes one T cell receptor (beta chain). It lacks a known antigen. It has no much larger one-base neighbor in the sample; base qualities were not kept. This entry comes from a study of OX40 agonist ivuxolimab in advanced cancers. About the full investigation: The costimulatory receptor OX40 (CD134) was targeted by ivuxolimab, a fully human IgG2 agonistic monoclonal antibody. Intravenous ivuxolimab was administered to patients every 2 weeks at six dose levels: 0.01, 0.1, 0.3, 1.5, 3 and 10 mg/kg. Among the roughly 52 dose-escalation patients, around 19 had hepatocellular carcinoma, roughly 15 melanoma, 9 renal cell carcinoma and 9 head and neck cancer. A male proportion of roughly 80% and a mean age of 60 years, ranging from about 20 to 79, were recorded for the dose-escalation cohort. Patients were allowed to have had prior anti-PD-1, anti-PD-L1 or anti-CTLA-4 therapy, and roughly two fifths of the dose-escalation patients had been treated with checkpoint inhibitors. Partial responses occurred in three dose-escalation patients: two with cutaneous melanoma and one with hepatocellular carcinoma. The purpose of peripheral TCRbeta sequencing was to test whether ivuxolimab changed TCR sequence diversity and led to clonal T-cell expansion. The paper covers the monotherapy dose-escalation part of the phase I ivuxolimab trial, which included N = 52 patients.

Patients with autoimmune disease history or receiving systemic immunosuppression were excluded from the trial. In every dose cohort, peripheral blood was drawn for TCR sequencing at baseline, cycle 4 day 1, and cycle 7 day 1. Samples came from an open-label, multicenter, first-in-human phase I dose-escalation trial of ivuxolimab. Adults with locally advanced or metastatic melanoma, renal cell carcinoma, hepatocellular carcinoma or head and neck squamous cell carcinoma were enrolled in the trial. Before TCR sequencing, CD4+ T cells and CD8+ T cells from peripheral blood were sorted into separate populations. Points the paper makes about the study in general: At doses of 0.1 to 3.0 mg/kg, clonal expansion of both CD4+ and CD8+ T cells in blood was seen between baseline and week 6. After ivuxolimab, more expanded clones were found on average in CD8+ T cells than in CD4+ T cells. Partial responders in the 0.1-3.0 mg/kg groups had among the lowest normalized peripheral clonal expansion, especially among CD8+ T cells. Low levels of normalized T-cell clonal expansion were also seen in some patients who did not respond. The antigen specificity of the clonally expanded peripheral T cells was not determined.

V and J are truncated by 1 base and 3 bases respectively, leaving an intervening sequence of 7 bases. In the germline V gene, CDR1 corresponds to SGHAT and CDR2 to FQNNGV. The CDR3 contains 14 residues, cysteine and phenylalanine counted. The retained sequence is limited to the CDR3, 42 bases, with the frame set at the first base. Genomic DNA was isolated from the sorted cells so that the TCRbeta CDR3 region could be sequenced. TCRbeta CDR3 regions were sequenced using the immunoSEQ Assay. TCRdb carries this immuneACCESS record with in-frame sequences only. Its versions omit some clonotypes, under half of them owing to an unresolved V gene in the studies checked, with the rest unexplained. This sample holds approximately 77,000 clones; 84% were observed only once. Of the sample, around 7.2% falls within the top ten clones.

This clonotype was sampled from an adult with an advanced solid tumor such as melanoma, head and neck, liver or kidney cancer. The sequencing used CD4+ or CD8+ T cells sorted from blood, collected in a trial of the OX40 agonist ivuxolimab. The rearrangement combines TRBV11-2 with TRBJ1-3, with no confidently assigned D gene. CDR3 protein: CASSLVNSGNTIYF. The sequenced DNA is TGTGCCAGCAGCTTAGTGAACAGTGGAAACACCATATATTTT. This CDR3, with the reference TRBV11-2 and TRBJ1-3 proteins standing in past its ends, gives the full variable domain EAGVAQSPRYKIIEKRQSVAFWCNPISGHATLYWYQQILGQGPKLLIQFQNNGVVDDSQLPKDRFSAERLKGVDSTLKIQPAKLEDSAVYLCASSLVNSGNTIYFGEGSWLTVV.